The present T cell receptor beta chain was sequenced within a study of cytomegalovirus exposure and HLA in healthy donors. The table lists this clone with a count of one. The antigen is undetermined. In the PCR, 60 Vbeta and 13 Jbeta primers were used. Repertoires were generated with immunoSEQ multiplex PCR, while TCRdb's copy carries only in-frame clones and drops some. This table has approximately 74,000 clones, roughly 75% appearing once. The CDR3 has 16 residues. Trimming took 5 bases from V and 4 from J, leaving 17 bases between them. CDR1 and CDR2 from the germline V gene are MNHNS and SASEGT. Donors were ostensibly healthy at sampling, although undocumented immune exposures were probable. Study-level findings and limits: Investigators reported more than 150 TCR beta chains as tied to cytomegalovirus. It was shown in a later analysis that HLA-associated TCR beta chains were more clonally expanded than other, equally common chains. In a later analysis, at a false discovery rate of 0.05, approximately 16,000 TCR beta sequences were associated with HLA alleles.

Sequenced sample: PBMCs. The V and J genes are TRBV6-1 and TRBJ2-2; tentatively, D is TRBD2 (6 bases). The origin of this receptor is a man aged 55 to 70 in good health and CMV-seropositive. The CDR3: CASSKGRWGGTGELFF. The DNA for the CDR3 is TGTGCCAGCAGTAAAGGCCGCTGGGGAGGCACCGGGGAGCTGTTTTTT.